The clone carrying this TCR beta chain was seen only a few times. No antigen is known for it. This specimen belongs to a study of identical twins. Findings and caveats of the study: Twin sharing of out-of-frame TCR alpha was underestimated by models in monozygotic pairs.

TCRdb re-analysed the 5' RACE reads in MiXCR, keeping a single row per CDR3 protein. The data show hundreds of thousands of distinct CDR3 sequences, 10% to 15% seen once. Healthy Caucasian individuals made up all the donors. These records were also assigned to another study, of yellow fever vaccine responses in identical twins.

The sample consisted of CD8+ T cells sorted from blood. This TCR was recovered from a woman aged 18-35 years in good health.

The CDR3 sequence: CASSPGHYTGELFF. CDR3 DNA sequence: TGCGCCAGCAGCCCGGGACACTACACCGGGGAGCTGTTTTTT. The chain joins TRBV5-1 to TRBJ2-2, with D tentatively TRBD1 (6 bases). The CDR3 contains 14 residues. Trimming removed 4 bases from V and 3 bases from J, with 10 bases in between. Per the germline V gene, CDR1 is SGHRS and CDR2 is YFSETQ.